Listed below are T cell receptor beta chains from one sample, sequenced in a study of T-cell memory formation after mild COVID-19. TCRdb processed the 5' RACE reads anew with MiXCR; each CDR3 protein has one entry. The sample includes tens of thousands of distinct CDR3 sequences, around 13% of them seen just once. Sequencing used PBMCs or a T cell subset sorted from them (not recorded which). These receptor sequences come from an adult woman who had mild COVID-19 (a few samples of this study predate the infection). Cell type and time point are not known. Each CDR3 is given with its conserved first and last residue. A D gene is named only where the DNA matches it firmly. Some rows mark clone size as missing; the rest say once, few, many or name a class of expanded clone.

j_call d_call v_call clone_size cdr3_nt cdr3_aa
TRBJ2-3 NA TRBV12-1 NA TGTGCCAGCAGCTTTGTTCGCGGCTACACAGATACGCAGTATTTT CASSFVRGYTDTQYF
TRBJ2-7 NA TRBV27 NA TGTGCCAGCAGTCTGACTCCGGGTCGCTCCTACGAGCAGTACTTC CASSLTPGRSYEQYF
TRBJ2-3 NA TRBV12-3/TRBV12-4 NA TGTGCCAGCGCGAACCTAGTAGATACGCAGTATTTT CASANLVDTQYF
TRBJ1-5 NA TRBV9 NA TGTGCCAGCAGCGTAGGGCTACAGGGAAATCAGCCCCAGCATTTT CASSVGLQGNQPQHF
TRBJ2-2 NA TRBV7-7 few TGTGCCAGCAGCCCTCGTAAACGTCCCGGGCCCCACCTAGGGCGGACCGGGGAGCTGTTTTTT CASSPRKRPGPHLGRTGELFF
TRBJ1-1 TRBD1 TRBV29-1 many TGCAGCGTCCTGACAGGGTCTGGCACTGAAGCTTTCTTT CSVLTGSGTEAFF
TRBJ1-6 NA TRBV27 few TGTGCCAGCAGTTTATTCGTAAGGGCGTCCGTGGGTGGTTCACCCCTCCACTTT CASSLFVRASVGGSPLHF
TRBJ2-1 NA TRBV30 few TGTGCCTGTCCAAATGCCCACAATGAGCAGTTCTTC CACPNAHNEQFF
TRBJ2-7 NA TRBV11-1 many TGTGCCAGCAGCCTAGGAGCAGGGTCCTACGAGCAGTACTTC CASSLGAGSYEQYF
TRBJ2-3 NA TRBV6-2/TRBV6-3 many TGTGCCAGCAGTTACTGGGGACGCAACACAGATACGCAGTATTTT CASSYWGRNTDTQYF
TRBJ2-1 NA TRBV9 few TGTGCCAGCAGCCTTAGGGAGCCGGTCAATGAGCAGTTCTTC CASSLREPVNEQFF
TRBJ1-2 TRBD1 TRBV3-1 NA TGTGCCAGCAGCCAAGAACGATCAGGGGGCAACTATGGCTACACCTTC CASSQERSGGNYGYTF
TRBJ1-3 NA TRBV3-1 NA TGTGCCAGCAGCCAGCGTGGAAACACCATATATTTT CASSQRGNTIYF
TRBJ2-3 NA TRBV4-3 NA TGCGCCAGCAGCCAAGATCCGGCCCAGTACTTCACAGATACGCAGTATTTT CASSQDPAQYFTDTQYF
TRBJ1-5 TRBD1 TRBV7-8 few TGTGCCAGCAGCGATCGACAGGGGAATAATCAGCCCCAGCATTTT CASSDRQGNNQPQHF
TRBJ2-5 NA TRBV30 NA TGTGCCTGGAGTGTGGGGGGTGGAGAGACCCAGTACTTC CAWSVGGGETQYF
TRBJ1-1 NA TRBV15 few TGTGCCACCAGCACCGCAGGCGGATGGGCTTTCTTT CATSTAGGWAFF
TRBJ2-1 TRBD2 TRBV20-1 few TGCAGTGCTAGAGGGACTAGCGGGAGGTCCTACAATGAGCAGTTCTTC CSARGTSGRSYNEQFF
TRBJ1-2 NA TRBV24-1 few TGTGCCACCCGCGGGGAAAGGGCATATGGCTACACCTTC CATRGERAYGYTF
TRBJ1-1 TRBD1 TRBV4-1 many TGCGCCAGCAGCCAAGATCTAAGGACAGGGAACACTGAAGCTTTCTTT CASSQDLRTGNTEAFF
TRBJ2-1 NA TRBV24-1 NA TGTGCCACCAGTGGGCCGTCGTACTTGGTCAATGAGCAGTTCTTC CATSGPSYLVNEQFF
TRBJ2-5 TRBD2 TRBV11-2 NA TGTGCCAGCAGCTTAGCGAGCGGGGTCGGGGAAGAGACCCAGTACTTC CASSLASGVGEETQYF
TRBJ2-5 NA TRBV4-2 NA TGTGCCAGCAGCCAAGAGGGTCCAGGTGGAGGATCCCAGTACTTC CASSQEGPGGGSQYF
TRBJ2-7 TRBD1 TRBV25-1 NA TGTGCCAGCAGTGAAGGCAGGGGGTGGGACGAGCAGTACTTC CASSEGRGWDEQYF